This T cell receptor (beta chain) was observed in a study of blood T cells in healthy people across ages. Healthy Caucasian individuals from Russia aged roughly 6 to 90 were enrolled as donors. Worth noting for this clonotype: Its antigen is undetermined. An end of the junction does not agree with germline; a read error may underlie this.

A sample-barcoded 5' primer and a J-beta primer mix were used in a second PCR of roughly 6 to 11 cycles. A single record per CDR3 protein comes from TCRdb applying MiXCR to the 5' RACE reads. The table includes around 1,700,000 distinct CDR3 sequences, 28% detected once. The study, taken as a whole, reports: The donors' CMV status was not determined, possibly confounding changes in expanded clonotypes. Observed TCR beta diversity showed a strong correlation with the percentage of naive T cells as measured by flow cytometry. Diversity figures based on one million T cells were deemed too low.

The TCR sequence derives from a woman aged 25 to 39 in good health. The sample was blood.

The CDR3 loop is CVISTSLGEDTQYF. CDR3 bases: TGTGTCATCAGCACGTCCCTGGGTGAGGATACGCAGTATTTT. V usage is TRBV10-3 and J usage is TRBJ2-3, with unresolved D. The CDR3 has 14 amino acids. The germline V gene encodes CDR1 ENHRY and CDR2 SYGVKD.